The clone carrying this T cell receptor (beta chain) was recorded a few times. This record comes from a study of cytomegalovirus exposure and HLA in healthy donors. Trimming stripped 3 bases from V and 0 bases from J, with 4 bases between. The CDR3 spans 13 residues. The germline CDR1 and CDR2 sequences are LNHNV and YYDKDF (reference sequence). The study ran its PCR with 60 Vbeta and 13 Jbeta primers. TCRdb keeps only in-frame clones here, not all; method: immunoSEQ multiplex PCR. The sample has about 210,000 clones; about 81% are singletons. The receptor was derived from a middle-aged man in good health and CMV-seropositive. The chain employs TRBV15 and TRBJ2-3; D remains ambiguous. Sequences were obtained from PBMCs. This CDR3 reads CATSSPSTDTQYF. In nucleotides, the CDR3 is TGTGCCACCAGCAGCCCGAGCACAGATACGCAGTATTTT. The variable domain in full, with the rest retrieved from reference TRBV15 and TRBJ2-3, is DAMVIQNPRYQVTQFGKPVTLSCSQTLNHNVMYWYQQKSSQAPKLLFHYYDKDFNNEADTPDNFQSRRPNTSFCFLDIRSPGLGDTAMYLCATSSPSTDTQYFGPGTRLTVL.